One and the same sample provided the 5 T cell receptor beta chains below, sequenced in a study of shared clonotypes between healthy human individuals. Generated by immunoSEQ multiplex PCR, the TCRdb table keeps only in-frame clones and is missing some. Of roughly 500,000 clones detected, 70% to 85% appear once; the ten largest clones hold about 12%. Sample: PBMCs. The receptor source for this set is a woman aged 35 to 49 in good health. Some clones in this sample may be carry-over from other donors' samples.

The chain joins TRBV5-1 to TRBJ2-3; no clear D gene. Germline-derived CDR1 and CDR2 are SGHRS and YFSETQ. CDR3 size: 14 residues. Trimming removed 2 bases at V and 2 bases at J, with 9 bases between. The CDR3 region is CASSLGVNTDTQYF. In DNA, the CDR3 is TGCGCCAGCAGCTTAGGCGTGAACACAGATACGCAGTATTTT.

The CDR3 DNA follows: TGTGCCAGCTCATCAGAGACCCAGTACTTC. This sequence encodes CASSSETQYF. The J gene is TRBJ2-5, the V gene TRBV18; D not certain. Between the trimmed V and J ends, which lost 5 bases and 4 bases, there was a span of 2 bases. The CDR3 has 10 amino acids. Germline V gene lookup returns CDR1 KGHSH and CDR2 LQKENI.

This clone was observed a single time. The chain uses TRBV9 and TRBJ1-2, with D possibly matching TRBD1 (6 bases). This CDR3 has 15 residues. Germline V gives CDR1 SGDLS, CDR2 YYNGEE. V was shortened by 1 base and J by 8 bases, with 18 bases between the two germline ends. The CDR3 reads CASSVRGSGQLGYTF. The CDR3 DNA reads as TGTGCCAGCAGCGTACGTGGGTCCGGACAGTTAGGCTACACCTTC.

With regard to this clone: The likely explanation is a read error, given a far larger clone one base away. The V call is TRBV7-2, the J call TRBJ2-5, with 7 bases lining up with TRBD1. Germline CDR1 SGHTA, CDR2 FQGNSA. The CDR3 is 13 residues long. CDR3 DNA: TGTGCCAGCGGCTTGGACAGGTCAGAGACCCAGTACTTC. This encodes CASGLDRSETQYF.

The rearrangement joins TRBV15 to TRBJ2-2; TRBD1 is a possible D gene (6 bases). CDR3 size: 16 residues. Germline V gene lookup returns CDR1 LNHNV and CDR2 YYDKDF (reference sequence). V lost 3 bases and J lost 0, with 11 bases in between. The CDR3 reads CATSRSRGTNTGELFF. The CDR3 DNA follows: TGTGCCACCAGCAGGTCCAGGGGAACGAACACCGGGGAGCTGTTTTTT.